This T cell receptor beta chain was recorded in a study of blood T cell repertoires in COVID-19. This CDR3 contains 15 residues. Trimming removed 9 bases from V and 4 bases from J; junction bases left unmatched: 12. The germline CDR1 and CDR2 sequences are KGHDR and SFDVKD. Sequencing was performed with immunoSEQ multiplex PCR; in TCRdb, only in-frame clones are kept and a portion is missing. The repertoire consists of about 140,000 clones, with over 80% occurring once and the leading ten covering 5.2%. Sequenced input: PBMCs or T cells enriched from blood (not recorded which). The chain couples TRBV24-1 to TRBJ2-3; 7 bases are a match to TRBD2. The clonotype originates from an older man who had been exposed to COVID-19. In nucleotides, the CDR3 is TGTGCCACCGCCCCCCGTGGCGGGAGCGCAGATACGCAGTATTTT. It yields the protein CATAPRGGSADTQYF.